This T cell receptor beta chain was recorded in a study of PD-1 blockade in classical Hodgkin lymphoma. Time point reported: cycle 4 day 1 (C4D1), after 6 weeks of nivolumab. Every one of the patients relapsed after autologous stem cell transplantation (brentuximab vedotin exposure was variable). Repertoires were generated with immunoSEQ multiplex PCR, while TCRdb's copy carries only in-frame clones and drops some. The data hold 100,000 or so clones, with roughly 91% observed a single time. V was pared by 4 bases and J by 3 bases, with 8 bases of the junction left unmatched. CDR1 and CDR2 (germline): MNHNY, SVGAGI (reference sequence). CDR3 length: 15 amino acids.

Sequenced here: peripheral blood mononuclear cells (PBMCs), sampled before the fourth cycle of nivolumab. The clonotype was recovered from a human donor with classical Hodgkin lymphoma. The chain couples TRBV6-6 to TRBJ2-7; TRBD1 agrees at 8 bases. The CDR3 loop reads CASSSLEGTGYEQYF. CDR3 nucleotides: TGTGCCAGCAGTTCCCTTGAGGGGACAGGCTACGAGCAGTACTTC.